This T cell receptor beta chain was identified during a study of shared clonotypes between healthy human individuals. Across the whole study: Per donor, CD8 memory used one plate, CD8 naive used two, CD4 memory used three and CD4 naive used three.

The protocol was immunoSEQ multiplex PCR, while the TCRdb copy is restricted to in-frame clones and leaves out a portion. The profile shows around 1.5 million clones, approximately 98% of them singletons. The CDR3 runs 15 residues. Trimming took 3 bases from V and 7 from J; bases not matched to a gene: 9. CDR1 is SGHAT and CDR2 is FQNNGV in the germline V gene. Into CD45RA+ naive and CD45RA-negative memory subsets, the CD4+ cells were split. The chain is built from TRBV11-2 and TRBJ2-4; 7 bases line up with TRBD1. This TCR came from a man aged 30 to 39 in good health. Sequenced: naive CD4+ T cells sorted from blood. As for subset: CD45RA+ positively selected. The DNA of the CDR3 is TGTGCCAGCAGCTTTCCGACAGGGCAGGCGAACATTCAGTACTTC. Translation: CASSFPTGQANIQYF.